This T cell receptor beta chain was recovered during a study of blood T cells in healthy people across ages. Concerning this clonotype: What it binds is not known.

The length of the CDR3 is 15 residues. V shed 6 bases and J shed 1 base, with 13 bases lying between them. Findings and caveats of the study: There were more naive CD4+ cells and higher diversity in long-lived donors than in aged donors.

A J-beta primer mix and a sample-barcoded 5' primer were used in a second PCR of roughly 6 to 11 cycles. One entry per CDR3 protein results from TCRdb running MiXCR on the 5' RACE reads. The repertoire holds about 1,400,000 distinct CDR3 sequences, with 40% to 50% as singletons. The clonotype originates from a woman younger than 35 in good health. Sequenced input: blood. The J gene is TRBJ1-3, the V gene TRBV12-3 or TRBV12-4; tentative D call: TRBD1 (5 bases). CDR3 protein: CASSLGGYSGNTIYF. As DNA, the CDR3 is TGTGCCAGCAGCTTGGGGGGGTATTCTGGAAACACCATATATTTT.